This TCR beta chain emerged from a study of blood T cell repertoires in COVID-19. Study context: Sources were T cells, B-cell-depleted T cells, or PBMCs; the material itself was cDNA or gDNA.

Study processing details: Amplifying reference gene primers gave estimates of nucleated cell counts. Here immunoSEQ multiplex PCR was the method, and the copy in TCRdb shows in-frame clones only, minus some. The DNA gave D and trimming, while V, J and clone size come from that table. The top ten clones hold 7.2% of a sample with about 320,000 clones, 65% to 90% of them seen once. The receptor was isolated from a human donor in a cohort sampled during active COVID-19. Sample: peripheral blood.

CDR3 residues: CASSLRGTHSYNSPLHF. In DNA, the CDR3 is TGTGCCAGCAGTTTAAGGGGGACCCACTCCTATAATTCACCCCTCCACTTT. J is TRBJ1-6 and V is TRBV27; the D gene is possibly TRBD1 (6 bases). This CDR3 is built from 17 residues. The V end lost 2 bases, the J end lost 0 bases, and 11 bases lay between the germline ends. Germline CDR1 reads MNHEY; CDR2 reads SMNVEV (reference sequence).